The present T cell receptor (beta chain) was sequenced within a study of shared clonotypes between healthy human individuals. Repertoires were generated with immunoSEQ multiplex PCR, while TCRdb's copy carries only in-frame clones and drops some. Here the sample spans roughly 1,000,000 clones, 70% to 80% being singletons. The germline gives CDR1 SGHRS, CDR2 YFSETQ. The CDR3 extends over 17 amino acids. V was pared by 4 bases and J by 0 bases, with 5 bases of the junction left unmatched. The V gene is TRBV5-1, the J gene TRBJ2-3; TRBD2 matches 13 bases. Sequenced input: memory CD4+ T cells from PBMCs. As to subset: CD45RA-negative fraction. This receptor was identified in a man between 18 and 29 years old in good health. Some clones in this sample may be carry-over from other donors' samples. In DNA form, the CDR3 reads TGCGCCAGCAGCGGACTAGCGGGAGCCCCTAGCACAGATACGCAGTATTTT. Translating it yields CASSGLAGAPSTDTQYF.